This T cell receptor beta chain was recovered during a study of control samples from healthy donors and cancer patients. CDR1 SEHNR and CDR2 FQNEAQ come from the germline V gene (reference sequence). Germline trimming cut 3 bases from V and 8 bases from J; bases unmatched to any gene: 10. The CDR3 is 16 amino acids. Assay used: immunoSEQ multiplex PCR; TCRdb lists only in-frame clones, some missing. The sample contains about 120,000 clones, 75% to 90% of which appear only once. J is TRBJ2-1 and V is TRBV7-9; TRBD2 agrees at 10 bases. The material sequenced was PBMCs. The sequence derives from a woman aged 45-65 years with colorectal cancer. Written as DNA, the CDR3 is TGTGCCAGCAGCTTCACGGAGCGGGAGGGCCGAGATGAGCAGTTCTTC. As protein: CASSFTEREGRDEQFF.